One sample yielded the 2 T cell receptor beta chains listed below, sequenced in a study of blood T cell repertoires in COVID-19. Profiled with immunoSEQ multiplex PCR; TCRdb holds only in-frame clones, not every one. The table has about 100,000 clones, roughly 90% seen once; the top ten hold roughly 4.6%. Sequenced sample: peripheral blood. The receptors shown here come from a man aged 40-49 years with active or convalescent COVID-19.

The V gene is TRBV30, the J gene TRBJ1-1; D remains ambiguous. Trimming took 7 bases from V and 1 from J, leaving 7 bases between them. The CDR3 covers 11 residues. Germline V CDR1 and CDR2: GTSNPN, SVGIG (reference sequence). CDR3 sequence (DNA): TGTGCCTTAAACAGGAACACTGAAGCTTTCTTT. Amino acids: CALNRNTEAFF.

The chain combines TRBV20-1 with TRBJ2-6; D is unresolved. V was clipped by 3 bases and J by 4 bases, with 13 bases between them. CDR1 is DFQATT and CDR2 is SNEGSKA in the germline V gene (reference sequence). The CDR3 sequence is 15 residues long. The CDR3 spells CSASDVVKGANVLTF. The CDR3 DNA sequence: TGCAGTGCTAGTGACGTAGTTAAGGGGGCCAACGTCCTGACTTTC.